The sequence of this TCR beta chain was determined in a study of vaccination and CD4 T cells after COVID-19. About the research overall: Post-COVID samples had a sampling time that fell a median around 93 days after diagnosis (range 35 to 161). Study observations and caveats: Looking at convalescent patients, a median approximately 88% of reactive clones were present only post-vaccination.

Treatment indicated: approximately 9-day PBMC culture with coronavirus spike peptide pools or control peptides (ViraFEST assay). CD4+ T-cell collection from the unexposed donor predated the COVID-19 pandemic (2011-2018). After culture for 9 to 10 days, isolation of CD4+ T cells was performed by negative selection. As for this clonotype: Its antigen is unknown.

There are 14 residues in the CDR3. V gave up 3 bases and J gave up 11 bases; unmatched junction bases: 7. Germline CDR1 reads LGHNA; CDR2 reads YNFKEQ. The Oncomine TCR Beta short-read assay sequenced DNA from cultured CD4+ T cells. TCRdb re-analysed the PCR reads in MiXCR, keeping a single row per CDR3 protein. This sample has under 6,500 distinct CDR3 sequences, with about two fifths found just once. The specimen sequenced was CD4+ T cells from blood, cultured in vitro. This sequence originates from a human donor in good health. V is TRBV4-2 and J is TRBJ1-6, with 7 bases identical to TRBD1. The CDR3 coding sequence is TGTGCCAGCAGCCAGGACAGGCGTGGGACACCCCTCCACTTT. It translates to CASSQDRRGTPLHF.